A selection of T cell receptor beta chains follows, all from one sample in a study of shared clonotypes between healthy human individuals. Some clones are missing from TCRdb's copy, which holds only in-frame ones; the method was immunoSEQ multiplex PCR. The sample has about 980,000 clones; about three quarters are singletons. The sequenced material came from memory CD4+ T cells sorted from blood. The receptors stem from a man aged 18 to 29 in good health. CDR3s include the opening cysteine and the closing phenylalanine or tryptophan. Fields, in order: V gene, J gene, clone size, D gene, CDR3 DNA, CDR3 protein. The D gene is left open where the match is weak. Expanded clones get a size class; other rows say once, few or many, or leave the size out.

TRBV19,TRBJ2-1,NA,NA,TGTGCCAGTAGCGAGGACTCCTCCTACAATGAGCAGTTCTTC,CASSEDSSYNEQFF
TRBV9,TRBJ1-6,few,NA,TGTGCCAGCAGCGTAGACCCGACGGCGGCGAGTTCACCCCTCCACTTT,CASSVDPTAASSPLHF
TRBV6-5,TRBJ2-7,once,TRBD1,TGTGCCAGCAGTTACCGTCAGGGGGCTGGTGAGCAGTACTTC,CASSYRQGAGEQYF
TRBV6-6,TRBJ2-7,once,NA,TGTGCCAGCAGTGGCCTAAATCAGGGTTCCTACGAGCAGTACTTC,CASSGLNQGSYEQYF
TRBV27,TRBJ2-7,NA,TRBD2,TGTGCCAGCATCTACCGGACTAGCGGACTCTACGAGCAGTACTTC,CASIYRTSGLYEQYF
TRBV5-4,TRBJ2-7,NA,NA,TGTGCCAGCAGCCTTGGGAACATCAGGGCGGAAAACGAGCAGTACTTC,CASSLGNIRAENEQYF
TRBV5-1,TRBJ2-2,NA,NA,TGCGCCAGCAGCTTGATAGAGGGGATCGGCGGGGAGCTGTTTTTT,CASSLIEGIGGELFF
TRBV2,TRBJ2-6,NA,TRBD1,TGTGCCAGCAGCAGGGACAGGGGACCTGGGGCCAACGTCCTGACTTTC,CASSRDRGPGANVLTF
TRBV9,TRBJ1-1,NA,TRBD1,TGTGCCAGCAGCCCAACCAGACCGGGACAGGGGGACGCTGAAGCTTTCTTT,CASSPTRPGQGDAEAFF
TRBV6-5,TRBJ1-1,few,NA,TGTGCCAGCAGTTCCTCCGGGAGGACTGAAGCTTTCTTT,CASSSSGRTEAFF
TRBV7-2,TRBJ2-7,NA,TRBD1,TGTGCCAGCAGCGTAAACAGGGGAAGAGGGGAGCAGTACTTC,CASSVNRGRGEQYF
TRBV5-1,TRBJ2-5,once,NA,TGCGCCAGCAGCCCGGGACATCCTCAAGGGGAGACCCAGTACTTC,CASSPGHPQGETQYF
TRBV19,TRBJ2-5,few,TRBD1,TGTGCCAGTAGTTTCGGACAGGGGGAGACCCAGTACTTC,CASSFGQGETQYF
TRBV10-3,TRBJ1-5,NA,TRBD1,TGTGCCATCAGTGAGTCGAGGGGGACAGGGTTGTTGGGTCAGCCCCAGCATTTT,CAISESRGTGLLGQPQHF
TRBV2,TRBJ2-5,NA,NA,TGTGCCAGCAGCGCCAGGGGAGGGTGGGAGACCCAGTACTTC,CASSARGGWETQYF
TRBV11-2,TRBJ2-1,few,TRBD2,TGTGCCAGCAGCCTACGACTAGCGGGCCGGAGTTACAATGAGCAGTTCTTC,CASSLRLAGRSYNEQFF
TRBV6-1,TRBJ1-6,NA,TRBD1,TGTGCCAGCACTCCCCCGGGACAGGATAATTCACCCCTCCACTTT,CASTPPGQDNSPLHF
TRBV5-4,TRBJ2-2,NA,NA,TGTGCCAGCAGCTCGAAGACTCCACGGGAAAGTCGCACCGGGGAGCTGTTTTTT,CASSSKTPRESRTGELFF
TRBV5-1,TRBJ2-7,NA,NA,TGCGCCAGCAGCCTTGGCGGCTACGAGCAGTACTTC,CASSLGGYEQYF
TRBV6-6,TRBJ1-2,NA,NA,TGTGCCAGCAGTTACTCGGCCTCCAACTATGGCTACACCTTC,CASSYSASNYGYTF